Presented here are 10 T cell receptor beta chains from one specimen sequenced in a study of T cell responses to AZD1222 COVID-19 vaccine. Clones were sequenced by immunoSEQ multiplex PCR, and TCRdb holds only the in-frame ones, with some missing. The sample records approximately 100,000 clones, roughly 88% being singletons. Sequencing was performed on peripheral blood, taken on day 0 of AZD1222 vaccination. Receptors were obtained from an adult in good health.

This clone appeared a few times. CDR3 DNA: TGTGCCAGCAGCGCCGGGCAGGGGGATGAAAAACTGTTTTTT. Protein: CASSAGQGDEKLFF. The gene calls are TRBV7-9 and TRBJ1-4; 7 nucleotides align to TRBD1. Losses at the gene ends were 5 bases for V and 6 bases for J; bases not matched to a gene: 6. Germline CDR1 is SEHNR and CDR2 is FQNEAQ (reference sequence). There are 14 residues in the CDR3. The variable domain in full, with the rest retrieved from reference TRBV7-9 and TRBJ1-4, is DTGVSQNPRHKITKRGQNVTFRCDPISEHNRLYWYRQTLGQGPEFLTYFQNEAQLEKSRLLSDRFSAERPKGSFSTLEIQRTEQGDSAMYLCASSAGQGDEKLFFGSGTQLSVL.

The chain employs TRBV5-1 and TRBJ1-1; no firm D call. Per germline, CDR1 SGHRS and CDR2 YFSETQ. V lost 4 bases and J lost 1, with 14 bases in between. The CDR3 spans 15 residues. For the CDR3, the DNA is TGCGCCAGCAGCGAGGCCCCGGTACCGAACACTGAAGCTTTCTTT. Translating gives CASSEAPVPNTEAFF.

This clone was recorded only once. Here the CDR3 reads CASSEDRGGYGYTF. CDR3 sequence (DNA): TGTGCCAGCAGTGAGGACAGGGGAGGCTATGGCTACACCTTC. The chain is built from TRBV6-1 and TRBJ1-2; 9 positions match TRBD1. CDR3 length equals 14 residues. Per germline, CDR1 MNHNS and CDR2 SASEGT. J lost 4 bases, V lost 3 bases, and 3 bases had no gene match.

The chain employs TRBV30 and TRBJ2-7; D possibly corresponds to TRBD2 (5 bases). Trimming removed 0 bases at V and 2 bases at J, with 11 bases between. CDR3 size: 14 residues. Germline V gives CDR1 GTSNPN, CDR2 SVGIG (reference sequence). CDR3 amino acids: CAWSVLPGTYEQYF. The DNA for the CDR3 is TGTGCCTGGAGTGTACTACCGGGGACCTACGAGCAGTACTTC.

The CDR3 bases are TGTGCCACCAGTGATCTACGGGCGGGGGGGACTGAGCAGTTCTTC. It is translated as CATSDLRAGGTEQFF. The genes are TRBV24-1 and TRBJ2-1; 9 positions match TRBD2. Germline V lookup: CDR1 KGHDR, CDR2 SFDVKD. V shed 3 bases, J shed 9 bases, and the junction held 8 bases outside the gene matches. There are 15 residues in the CDR3.

The chain carries TRBV11-2 and TRBJ2-7; 12 positions agree with TRBD2. V trimming: 5 bases; J trimming: 2 bases; junction bases outside the gene matches: 7. The CDR3 covers 16 residues. Germline-derived CDR1 and CDR2 are SGHAT and FQNNGV. As DNA, the CDR3 is TGTGCCAGCAGCGGCGGACTAGCGGGGCGACCCTACGAGCAGTACTTC. This sequence encodes CASSGGLAGRPYEQYF.

The CDR3 DNA is TGTGCCAGTAGTATTGACAGGCCCAACTATGGCTACACCTTC. Translated: CASSIDRPNYGYTF. This chain connects TRBV19 to TRBJ1-2, with a weak D call TRBD1 (6 bases). CDR3 length: 14 amino acids. In germline, CDR1 is LNHDA, CDR2 SQIVND (reference sequence). The ends were cut back, 3 bases at V and 2 bases at J, with 10 bases in the middle.

The V and J genes are TRBV10-3 and TRBJ2-1, with a weak D call TRBD2 (5 bases). The germline gives CDR1 ENHRY, CDR2 SYGVKD. Deletions cut 2 bases from V and 2 bases from J, with 10 bases between. This CDR3 has 15 amino acids. The chain's CDR3 is CAISEPEGAYNEQFF. CDR3 coding DNA: TGTGCCATCAGTGAGCCCGAGGGCGCCTACAATGAGCAGTTCTTC.

This clone was recorded only once. The rearrangement joins TRBV30 to TRBJ2-7, with a possible D match to TRBD1 (6 bases). This CDR3 is 12 amino acids long. Between the trimmed V and J ends, which lost 4 bases and 5 bases, there was a span of 12 bases. The germline CDR1 and CDR2 sequences are GTSNPN and SVGIG (reference sequence). The CDR3 spells CAWNRQAHEQYF. CDR3 nucleotides: TGTGCCTGGAACCGACAGGCACACGAGCAGTACTTC.

V is TRBV5-1 and J is TRBJ2-1; TRBD2 matches at 10 bases. V shed 1 base and J 4 bases; nucleotides not matched to a gene: 2. CDR1 and CDR2 from the germline V gene are SGHRS and YFSETQ. The CDR3 is made up of 15 amino acids. The CDR3 loop reads CASSLSGGAYNEQFF. The CDR3 DNA reads TGCGCCAGCAGCTTGAGCGGGGGGGCGTACAATGAGCAGTTCTTC.